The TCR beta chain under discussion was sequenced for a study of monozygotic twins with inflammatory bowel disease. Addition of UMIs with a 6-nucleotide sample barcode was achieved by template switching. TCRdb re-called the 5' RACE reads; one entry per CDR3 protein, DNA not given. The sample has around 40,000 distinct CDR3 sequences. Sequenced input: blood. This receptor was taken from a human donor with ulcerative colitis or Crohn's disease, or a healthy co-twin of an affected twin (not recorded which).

This CDR3 is CATGLTEEGEKLFF. The chain recombines TRBV4-1 with TRBJ1-4. This CDR3 has 14 amino acids. Germline CDR1 reads MGHRA; CDR2 reads YSYEKL.